This T cell receptor (beta chain) was observed in a study of type 1 regulatory T cells. This clonotype has just a few counts. As yet, its antigen is unknown. TCRdb reprocessed the reads via MiXCR and lists one record per CDR3 protein. The data hold approximately 43,000 distinct CDR3 sequences, with less than 15% observed a single time. V shed 5 bases and J shed 3 bases, with 15 bases lying between them. The CDR3 contains 15 residues. J is TRBJ2-3 and V is TRBV12-3 or TRBV12-4, with D perhaps matching TRBD2 (5 bases). Sequencing used cultured non-Tr1 T cells, either the whole culture or a sorted T cell fraction (not recorded which). The sequence derives from a human donor in good health. The CDR3 is CASSPSGMGTDTQYF. CDR3 DNA sequence: TGTGCCAGCAGTCCCTCGGGAATGGGGACAGATACGCAGTATTTT.